This T cell receptor beta chain was captured in a study of T cells in Graves' hyperthyroidism and ophthalmopathy. TCR beta CDR3 sequences were amplified from RNA transcripts. TCR CDR3 underwent first-round RT-PCR with the HTBI primer set. Via MiXCR, TCRdb re-called the multiplex PCR reads, giving one row per CDR3 protein. The table includes fewer than 550,000 distinct CDR3 sequences, 15% to 19% detected once. Study-wide findings and caveats: Blood held most thyroid clonotypes expanded above 0.001 frequency.

It was uncontrolled infection, other autoimmune disease, pregnancy or lactation that excluded patients. Trimming stripped 6 bases from V and 3 bases from J, with 11 bases between. The CDR3 runs 13 residues. This clonotype was recorded many times. Its antigen is not identified. The chain is built from TRBV12-3 or TRBV12-4 and TRBJ1-1, with a tentative D call TRBD1 (5 bases). This TCR was sampled from a woman between 18 and 30 years old with Graves' hyperthyroidism. Sequenced sample: blood. CDR3 amino acids: CASSRGGYTEAFF. The DNA of the CDR3 is TGTGCCAGCAGCCGCGGGGGTTACACTGAAGCTTTCTTT.